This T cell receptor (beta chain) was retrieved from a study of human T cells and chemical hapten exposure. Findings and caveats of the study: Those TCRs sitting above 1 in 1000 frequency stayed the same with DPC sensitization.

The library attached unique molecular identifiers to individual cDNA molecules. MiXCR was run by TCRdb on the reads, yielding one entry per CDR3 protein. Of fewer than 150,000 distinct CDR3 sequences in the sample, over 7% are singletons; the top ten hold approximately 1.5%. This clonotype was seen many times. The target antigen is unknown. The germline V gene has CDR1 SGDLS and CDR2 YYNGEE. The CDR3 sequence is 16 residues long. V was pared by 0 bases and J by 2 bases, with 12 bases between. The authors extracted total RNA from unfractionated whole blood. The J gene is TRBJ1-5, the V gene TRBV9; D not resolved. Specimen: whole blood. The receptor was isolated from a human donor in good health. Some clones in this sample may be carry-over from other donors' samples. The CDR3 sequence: CASSVVEENGNQPQHF. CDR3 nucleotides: TGTGCCAGCAGCGTAGTGGAGGAAAACGGCAATCAGCCCCAGCATTTT.